This T cell receptor (beta chain) emerged from a study of blood T cell repertoires in COVID-19. Looking at the study overall: Sites across the United States, Italy and Spain contributed samples from acute and convalescent COVID-19. The analysed material was cDNA or gDNA that came from T cells, B-cell-depleted T cells, or PBMCs.

Original processing methods: Researchers report that nucleated cell counts were estimated from reference gene primer amplification. The data were produced by immunoSEQ multiplex PCR, yet TCRdb's version contains in-frame clones alone and is incomplete. Clone size and V and J calls were adopted from that table, with D and trimming inferred from the DNA. The table includes roughly 250,000 clones, 80% to 90% detected once. The CDR3 sequence is 14 residues long. Trimming at V came to 5 bases and at J to 3 bases, leaving 5 bases not matched to a gene. Germline CDR1 PRHDT, CDR2 FYEKMQ (reference sequence).

The sample was peripheral blood. The rearrangement links TRBV13 to TRBJ2-5, with 8 bases that match TRBD2. The TCR sequence derives from a middle-aged woman with acute or convalescent COVID-19. The chain's CDR3 is CASSPRGLEETQYF. Here the CDR3 DNA reads TGTGCCAGCAGCCCCCGGGGACTAGAAGAGACCCAGTACTTC.